This record covers a single T cell receptor (beta chain). Authors' analysis steps: Nucleated cell counts were estimated from reference gene primer amplification. Sequencing used immunoSEQ multiplex PCR; TCRdb keeps in-frame clones, though not all of them. V, J and clone size derive from that table, while D and trimming were established from the DNA sequence. Counted here are over 90,000 clones, roughly 87% occurring once; the ten biggest clones make up around 3.3%. After removal of 4 bases from V and 9 bases from J, the junction contained 11 bases not matched to a gene. Germline CDR1 SGHNT, CDR2 YYREEE (reference sequence). There are 15 residues in the CDR3. The data stem from a study of blood T cell repertoires in COVID-19.

This sequence joins TRBV5-4 and TRBJ2-1; TRBD1 agrees at 9 bases. The sample comprised peripheral blood. The TCR originated in a man aged 50-59 years in a cohort sampled during active COVID-19. The CDR3 nucleotides are TGTGCCAGCAGCAACCGGGACAGGGTCATTGTTGAGCAGTTCTTC. Its translation: CASSNRDRVIVEQFF.